The rows below give T cell receptor beta chains drawn from one sample of a study of T-cell reconstitution after alpha-beta-depleted transplantation in children. MiXCR was run by TCRdb on the PCR reads, yielding one entry per CDR3 protein. This sample has fewer than 550,000 distinct CDR3 sequences, with 11% found just once. Sequenced here: PBMCs, mostly from graft donor cells, sampled 180 days after TCRalphabeta/CD19-depleted stem cell transplant. Receptor source: a female patient between 2 and 10 years old who had a stem cell transplant for aplastic anemia, so the T cells may come from the graft donor. Each CDR3 is given with its conserved first and last residue. The D gene is left open where the match is weak. The size of a clone is reported for some rows only, either as once, few or many, or as a class for expanded clones.

clone size | D gene | J gene | V gene | CDR3 protein | CDR3 DNA
few | . | TRBJ2-7 | TRBV7-2 | CASSLLGSPNEQYF | TGTGCCAGCAGCCTGTTGGGCAGCCCCAACGAGCAGTACTTC
many | TRBD2 | TRBJ2-3 | TRBV20-1 | CSARVAGGDTQYF | TGCAGTGCTAGAGTAGCGGGGGGAGATACGCAGTATTTT
. | . | TRBJ1-2 | TRBV20-1 | CSANDRTNYGYTF | TGCAGTGCCAACGACAGAACAAACTATGGCTACACCTTC
many | . | TRBJ1-3 | TRBV9 | CASSVGSGSGNTIYF | TGTGCCAGCAGCGTAGGAAGCGGGTCTGGAAACACCATATATTTT
. | TRBD1 | TRBJ1-2 | TRBV5-1 | CASSWRDRGKANYGYTF | TGCGCCAGCAGCTGGCGGGACAGGGGGAAGGCTAACTATGGCTACACCTTC
many | . | TRBJ2-1 | TRBV11-2 | CASSPAEREQFF | TGTGCCAGCAGCCCGGCGGAGCGAGAGCAGTTCTTC
. | TRBD1 | TRBJ1-2 | TRBV27 | CASSLTGWYGYTF | TGTGCCAGCTCCCTGACAGGGTGGTATGGCTACACCTTC
many | . | TRBJ2-1 | TRBV9 | CASSVEAGDYNEQFF | TGTGCCAGCAGCGTAGAGGCAGGCGACTACAATGAGCAGTTCTTC
many | TRBD2 | TRBJ2-1 | TRBV28 | CASSKGLADLYNEQFF | TGTGCCAGCAGCAAAGGACTAGCGGACCTCTACAATGAGCAGTTCTTC
. | . | TRBJ1-6 | TRBV7-2 | CASSLGGGSSYNSPLHF | TGTGCCAGCAGCTTAGGGGGGGGGAGCTCCTATAATTCACCCCTCCACTTT
few | TRBD1 | TRBJ2-7 | TRBV20-1 | CSASATGREQYF | TGCAGTGCATCCGCGACAGGGCGTGAGCAGTACTTC
few | . | TRBJ2-2 | TRBV2 | CASTLASNTGELFF | TGTGCCAGCACCCTAGCGTCGAACACCGGGGAGCTGTTTTTT
few | . | TRBJ2-1 | TRBV20-1 | CSARVPGEQFF | TGCAGTGCTAGAGTCCCGGGGGAGCAGTTCTTC
few | . | TRBJ2-5 | TRBV21-1 | CASPYQETQYF | TGTGCCAGCCCTTACCAAGAGACCCAGTACTTC
few | . | TRBJ2-3 | TRBV10-3 | CAISPGTFTDTQYF | TGTGCCATCAGTCCCGGGACTTTCACAGATACGCAGTATTTT
many | . | TRBJ2-1 | TRBV11-2 | CASSMGSSYNEQFF | TGTGCCAGCAGTATGGGGAGCTCCTACAATGAGCAGTTCTTC
. | TRBD2 | TRBJ2-1 | TRBV28 | CASSTWGLAGGFSYNEQFF | TGTGCCAGCAGTACGTGGGGACTAGCGGGGGGCTTCTCCTACAATGAGCAGTTCTTC
many | TRBD2 | TRBJ2-1 | TRBV28 | CASSLPREGGRASFWDEQFF | TGTGCCAGCAGTTTGCCCAGGGAAGGCGGGAGGGCGTCTTTCTGGGATGAGCAGTTCTTC
few | . | TRBJ2-3 | TRBV11-2 | CASSTFRDSPDTQYF | TGTGCCAGCAGCACGTTCCGGGACTCGCCAGATACGCAGTATTTT
few | TRBD1 | TRBJ2-1 | TRBV24-1 | CATSGFGDREQFF | TGTGCCACCAGTGGCTTCGGGGACAGGGAGCAGTTCTTC